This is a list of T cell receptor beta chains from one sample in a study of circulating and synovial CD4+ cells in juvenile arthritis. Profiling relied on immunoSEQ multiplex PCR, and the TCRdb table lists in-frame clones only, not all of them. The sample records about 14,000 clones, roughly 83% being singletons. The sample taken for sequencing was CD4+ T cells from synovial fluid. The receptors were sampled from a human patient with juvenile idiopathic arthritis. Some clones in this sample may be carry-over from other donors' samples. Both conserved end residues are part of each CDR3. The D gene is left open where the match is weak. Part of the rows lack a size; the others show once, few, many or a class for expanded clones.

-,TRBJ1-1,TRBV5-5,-,TGTGCCAGCGAAGCGATAGGGGATGGCACTGAAGCTTTCTTT,CASEAIGDGTEAFF
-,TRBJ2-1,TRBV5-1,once,TGCGCCAGCAGCTTAGGTCAGGGGAAGGATGAGCAGTTCTTC,CASSLGQGKDEQFF
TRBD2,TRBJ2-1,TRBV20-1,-,TGCAGTGCTATAGCGGGTGTAGAGCAGTTCTTC,CSAIAGVEQFF
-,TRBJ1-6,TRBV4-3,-,TGCGCCAGCAGCCAAGCTGGAGCAGGGGTCTCACCCCTCCACTTT,CASSQAGAGVSPLHF
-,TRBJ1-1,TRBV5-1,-,TGCGCCAGCAGGGAGGGTGCGGGTACTGAAGCTTTCTTT,CASREGAGTEAFF
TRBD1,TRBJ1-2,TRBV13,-,TGTGCCAGCAGCTCCCGGGACAGGGGGCTTCTTGGCTACACCTTC,CASSSRDRGLLGYTF
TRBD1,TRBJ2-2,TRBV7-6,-,TGTGCCAGCAGCTTTACCCCGGGACAGGGGTTTCGGGCCGGGGAGCTGTTTTTT,CASSFTPGQGFRAGELFF
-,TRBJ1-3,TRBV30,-,TGTGCCTGGGGGCCTCTGGGGCGCAGCTTTGGAAACACCATATATTTT,CAWGPLGRSFGNTIYF
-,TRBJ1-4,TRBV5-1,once,TGCGCCAGCAGCTCCGGGGCAACTAATGAAAAACTGTTTTTT,CASSSGATNEKLFF
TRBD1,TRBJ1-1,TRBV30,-,TGTGCCTTGTCCAGGGGGGTGAACACTGAAGCTTTCTTT,CALSRGVNTEAFF
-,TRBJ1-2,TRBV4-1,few,TGCGCCAGCGCGTCGGGGGGGGATGGCTACACCTTC,CASASGGDGYTF
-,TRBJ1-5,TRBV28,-,TGTGCCAGCGACACCCCGGGGTATAGCAATCAGCCCCAGCATTTT,CASDTPGYSNQPQHF
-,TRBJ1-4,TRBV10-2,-,TGCGCCAGCAGTGAGGAGCCAGGCCTTAATGAAAAACTGTTTTTT,CASSEEPGLNEKLFF
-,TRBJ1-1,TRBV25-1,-,TGTGCCAGCAGTAGGGTTGGAGGCGAAGCTTTCTTT,CASSRVGGEAFF
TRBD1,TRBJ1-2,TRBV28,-,TGTGCCAGCAGACTCAGCGACAGGGGAGGCGATGGCTACACCTTC,CASRLSDRGGDGYTF
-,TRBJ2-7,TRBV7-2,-,TGTGCCAGCAGCACAGGGTGGGTAACCTACGAGCAGTACTTC,CASSTGWVTYEQYF
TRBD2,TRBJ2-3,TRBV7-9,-,TGTGCCAGCACCCCGGGGCGGGGGAGCACAGATACGCAGTATTTT,CASTPGRGSTDTQYF
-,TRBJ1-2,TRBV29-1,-,TGCAGCGTTGCCGGGGGGACTAGGGGTGGCGGCTACACCTTC,CSVAGGTRGGGYTF
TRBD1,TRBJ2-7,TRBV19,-,TGTGCCAGTAGCGACCAGGGGGCAATCGAGCAGTACTTC,CASSDQGAIEQYF
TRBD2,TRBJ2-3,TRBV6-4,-,TGTGCCAGCAGTGCCCTAGCGGGGGGCACAGATACGCAGTATTTT,CASSALAGGTDTQYF
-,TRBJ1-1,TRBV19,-,TGTGCCAGCCCTGATAAGGGGTTAGTGGCTGGGAACACTGAAGCTTTCTTT,CASPDKGLVAGNTEAFF
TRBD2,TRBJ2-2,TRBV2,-,TGTGCCAGCAGTCCCCCGGGACTAGCGGGGTCCGGGGAGCTGTTTTTT,CASSPPGLAGSGELFF
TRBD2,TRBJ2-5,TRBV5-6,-,TGTGCCAGCAGCCGCCCACGACTAGCGGGGGAGACCCAGTACTTC,CASSRPRLAGETQYF
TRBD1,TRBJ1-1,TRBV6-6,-,TGTGCCAGCAGTGAGAGGACAGGGTGGTTCACTGAAGCTTTCTTT,CASSERTGWFTEAFF
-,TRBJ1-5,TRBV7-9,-,TGTGCCAGCAGCTTAGCGCAGGGGCCCAATCAGCCCCAGCATTTT,CASSLAQGPNQPQHF
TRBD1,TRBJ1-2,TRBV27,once,TGTGCCAGCAGCGTAGGACAGGGGTATGATGGCTACACCTTC,CASSVGQGYDGYTF
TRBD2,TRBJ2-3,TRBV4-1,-,TGCGCCAGCAGCCTCACTGGACTAGCTCTCACAGATACGCAGTATTTT,CASSLTGLALTDTQYF